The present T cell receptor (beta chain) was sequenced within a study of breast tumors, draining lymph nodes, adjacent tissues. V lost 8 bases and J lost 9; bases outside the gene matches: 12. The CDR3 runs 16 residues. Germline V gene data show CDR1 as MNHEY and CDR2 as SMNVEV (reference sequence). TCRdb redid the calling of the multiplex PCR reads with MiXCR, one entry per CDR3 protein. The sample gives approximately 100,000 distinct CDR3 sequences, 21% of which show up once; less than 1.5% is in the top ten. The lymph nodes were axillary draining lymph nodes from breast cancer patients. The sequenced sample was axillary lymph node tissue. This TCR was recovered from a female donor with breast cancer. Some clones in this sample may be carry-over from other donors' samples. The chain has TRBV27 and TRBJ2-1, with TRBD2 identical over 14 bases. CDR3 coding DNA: TGTGCCAGCGCATCCTCCGGGACTAGCGGGAGCAGTGAGCAGTTCTTC. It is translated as CASASSGTSGSSEQFF.